The rows below give T cell receptor beta chains drawn from one sample of a study of control samples from healthy donors and cancer patients. Assay used: immunoSEQ multiplex PCR; TCRdb lists only in-frame clones, some missing. This table holds 75,000 to 100,000 clones, roughly 86% found once. The sample taken for sequencing was blood. The receptor set was obtained from a woman in her fifties or sixties in good health. Each CDR3 is given with its conserved first and last residue. The D gene is left open where the match is weak. Size values are once, few and many counts, or a class for expanded clones, and some rows have none.

clone_size: NA
d_call: NA
j_call: TRBJ1-2
v_call: TRBV14
cdr3_nt: TGTGCCAGCAGCGAAGACGGTTATGGCTACACCTTC
cdr3_aa: CASSEDGYGYTF

clone_size: once
d_call: TRBD1
j_call: TRBJ1-1
v_call: TRBV7-8
cdr3_nt: TGTGCCAGCAGCGCCCCGGACAGGGGGCGCCACACTGAAGCTTTCTTT
cdr3_aa: CASSAPDRGRHTEAFF

clone_size: NA
d_call: TRBD1
j_call: TRBJ2-7
v_call: TRBV27
cdr3_nt: TGTGCCAGCAGTTTGCGACAGGGGGCGGACGAGCAGTACTTC
cdr3_aa: CASSLRQGADEQYF

clone_size: once
d_call: TRBD1
j_call: TRBJ1-6
v_call: TRBV11-3
cdr3_nt: TGTGCCAGCAGCTTCGGACAGGAGGGTTCACCCCTCCACTTT
cdr3_aa: CASSFGQEGSPLHF

clone_size: NA
d_call: TRBD1
j_call: TRBJ1-2
v_call: TRBV6-6
cdr3_nt: TGTGCCAGCAGTCAGGGTCTTGGACAGGAGAGCTACACCTTC
cdr3_aa: CASSQGLGQESYTF

clone_size: NA
d_call: NA
j_call: TRBJ1-1
v_call: TRBV18
cdr3_nt: TGTGCCAGCTCACCCTCGGGGCAGGACACTGAAGCTTTCTTT
cdr3_aa: CASSPSGQDTEAFF

clone_size: NA
d_call: NA
j_call: TRBJ2-1
v_call: TRBV7-9
cdr3_nt: TGTGCCAGCAGCTTATTCTCGGGCCCCCAGGAGCAGTTCTTC
cdr3_aa: CASSLFSGPQEQFF

clone_size: NA
d_call: NA
j_call: TRBJ1-1
v_call: TRBV27
cdr3_nt: TGTGCCAGCAGTTTACTCTTCCAGGCGAGACTTACTGAAGCTTTCTTT
cdr3_aa: CASSLLFQARLTEAFF

clone_size: NA
d_call: NA
j_call: TRBJ1-1
v_call: TRBV13
cdr3_nt: TGTACCAGCAGCTTACTTCTGCGGGGGCTACACACTGAAGCTTTCTTT
cdr3_aa: CTSSLLLRGLHTEAFF

clone_size: NA
d_call: TRBD1
j_call: TRBJ2-7
v_call: TRBV5-1
cdr3_nt: TGCGCCAGCGCGGACAGGGTCGACTACGAGCAGTACTTC
cdr3_aa: CASADRVDYEQYF

clone_size: NA
d_call: TRBD2
j_call: TRBJ2-7
v_call: TRBV7-9
cdr3_nt: TGTGCCAGCAGCGAATTAGCGGGAGGGCCGGGCGAGCAGTACTTC
cdr3_aa: CASSELAGGPGEQYF

clone_size: NA
d_call: TRBD1
j_call: TRBJ1-2
v_call: TRBV9
cdr3_nt: TGTGCCAGCAGCTTACAGGGGGCGATCGGCTACACCTTC
cdr3_aa: CASSLQGAIGYTF

clone_size: NA
d_call: TRBD1
j_call: TRBJ2-1
v_call: TRBV5-5
cdr3_nt: TGTGCCAGCAGCTTTTCCGGGACAGGGGCTTACAATGAGCAGTTCTTC
cdr3_aa: CASSFSGTGAYNEQFF

clone_size: NA
d_call: NA
j_call: TRBJ2-5
v_call: TRBV6-1
cdr3_nt: TGTGCCAGCAGTGATGGGGTCTGGGGGGGGCACCAAGAGACCCAGTACTTC
cdr3_aa: CASSDGVWGGHQETQYF

clone_size: NA
d_call: TRBD2
j_call: TRBJ2-3
v_call: TRBV5-4
cdr3_nt: TGTGCCAGCAGCTTGGACATAGCGTCTAGCGGCCATACGCAGTATTTT
cdr3_aa: CASSLDIASSGHTQYF

clone_size: NA
d_call: TRBD1
j_call: TRBJ1-4
v_call: TRBV5-1
cdr3_nt: TGCGCCAGCAGCTTGTATGGGACAGCGAATGAAAAACTGTTTTTT
cdr3_aa: CASSLYGTANEKLFF

clone_size: NA
d_call: TRBD1
j_call: TRBJ1-3
v_call: TRBV6-6
cdr3_nt: TGTGCCAGCAGTGGGACAGGGGTGTCTGGAAACACCATATATTTT
cdr3_aa: CASSGTGVSGNTIYF

clone_size: NA
d_call: NA
j_call: TRBJ1-1
v_call: TRBV4-2
cdr3_nt: TGTGCCAGCAGCCAAGTAGGGGCAGCTACCTCGGAGAACACTGAAGCTTTCTTT
cdr3_aa: CASSQVGAATSENTEAFF

clone_size: NA
d_call: NA
j_call: TRBJ1-1
v_call: TRBV2
cdr3_nt: TGTGCCAGCAAACGAGGGGAGGAGCGGTCCAACACTGAAGCTTTCTTT
cdr3_aa: CASKRGEERSNTEAFF

clone_size: few
d_call: NA
j_call: TRBJ1-3
v_call: TRBV6-6
cdr3_nt: TGTGCCAGCAGTTCCAACTCGATTGTAGATGGAAACACCATATATTTT
cdr3_aa: CASSSNSIVDGNTIYF

clone_size: once
d_call: TRBD2
j_call: TRBJ2-7
v_call: TRBV18
cdr3_nt: TGTGCCAGCTCGCCCGCCCGGGGGGTTTCCTACGAGCAGTACTTC
cdr3_aa: CASSPARGVSYEQYF

clone_size: NA
d_call: TRBD1
j_call: TRBJ1-3
v_call: TRBV6-1
cdr3_nt: TGTGCCAGCAGTGACCTGAGGGGACAGGGTGGAAACACCATATATTTT
cdr3_aa: CASSDLRGQGGNTIYF

clone_size: NA
d_call: NA
j_call: TRBJ2-1
v_call: TRBV12-3/TRBV12-4
cdr3_nt: TGTGCCAGCAGTTTTGGTTCGGGGGATGAGCAGTTCTTC
cdr3_aa: CASSFGSGDEQFF

clone_size: NA
d_call: TRBD2
j_call: TRBJ2-1
v_call: TRBV3-1/TRBV3-2
cdr3_nt: TGTGCCAGCAGCCAAGACTCCGGGACTAGGTCTATTGAGCAGTTCTTC
cdr3_aa: CASSQDSGTRSIEQFF

clone_size: NA
d_call: NA
j_call: TRBJ1-1
v_call: TRBV28
cdr3_nt: TGTGCCAGCACCCTCCCTGGACAGTTCACTGAAGCTTTCTTT
cdr3_aa: CASTLPGQFTEAFF

clone_size: NA
d_call: NA
j_call: TRBJ1-6
v_call: TRBV28
cdr3_nt: TGTGCCAGCAGTTTGCCCGGGGCGAATTCACCCCTCCACTTT
cdr3_aa: CASSLPGANSPLHF

clone_size: NA
d_call: NA
j_call: TRBJ2-2
v_call: TRBV9
cdr3_nt: TGTGCCAGCGGGCCGCGGACCACCGGGGAGCTGTTTTTT
cdr3_aa: CASGPRTTGELFF

clone_size: NA
d_call: NA
j_call: TRBJ1-4
v_call: TRBV11-3
cdr3_nt: TGTGCCAGCAGACTCGGGCAGGGTGAAGAAAAACTGTTTTTT
cdr3_aa: CASRLGQGEEKLFF

clone_size: NA
d_call: NA
j_call: TRBJ1-6
v_call: TRBV27
cdr3_nt: TGTGCCAGCAGTTCGGGACTGATAAATTCACCCCTCCACTTT
cdr3_aa: CASSSGLINSPLHF

clone_size: NA
d_call: NA
j_call: TRBJ2-2
v_call: TRBV24-1
cdr3_nt: TGTGCCACCAGTGATAGCCAGGATTATCGGACCGGGGAGCTGTTTTTT
cdr3_aa: CATSDSQDYRTGELFF

clone_size: NA
d_call: NA
j_call: TRBJ1-2
v_call: TRBV7-9
cdr3_nt: TGTGCCAGCAGCTTAGGGAGACAAGCGGATAGGGGTAACTATGGCTACACCTTC
cdr3_aa: CASSLGRQADRGNYGYTF

clone_size: NA
d_call: NA
j_call: TRBJ1-4
v_call: TRBV18
cdr3_nt: TGTGCCAGCTCCCCCGGTGAGAGGCGAGGGGCCGCAACTAATGAAAAACTGTTTTTT
cdr3_aa: CASSPGERRGAATNEKLFF

clone_size: NA
d_call: TRBD2
j_call: TRBJ2-7
v_call: TRBV4-2
cdr3_nt: TGTGCCAGCAGCCAAGCCCCTAGCGGGGCCTACGAGCAGTACTTC
cdr3_aa: CASSQAPSGAYEQYF

clone_size: NA
d_call: NA
j_call: TRBJ1-1
v_call: TRBV4-3
cdr3_nt: TGCGCCAGCAGCCAAGATGGGTTGGGGGGCTCGGTGAACACTGAAGCTTTCTTT
cdr3_aa: CASSQDGLGGSVNTEAFF

clone_size: NA
d_call: NA
j_call: TRBJ1-3
v_call: TRBV4-3
cdr3_nt: TGCGCCAGCAGCCAAGATTCGGGGGGGCTTGGAAACACCATATATTTT
cdr3_aa: CASSQDSGGLGNTIYF

clone_size: NA
d_call: NA
j_call: TRBJ1-2
v_call: TRBV5-6
cdr3_nt: TGTGCCAGCAGCCGAGTAGTCTTGAACTATGGCTACACCTTC
cdr3_aa: CASSRVVLNYGYTF

clone_size: NA
d_call: NA
j_call: TRBJ2-2
v_call: TRBV11-3
cdr3_nt: TGTGCCAGCAGCTCAGGTCCAGTCACCGGGGAGCTGTTTTTT
cdr3_aa: CASSSGPVTGELFF

clone_size: NA
d_call: TRBD2
j_call: TRBJ2-3
v_call: TRBV9
cdr3_nt: TGTGCCAGTTCTCTGTCGGAGGCCGCCCTAGCGGGAGCCCATAGGGATACGCAGTATTTT
cdr3_aa: CASSLSEAALAGAHRDTQYF

clone_size: NA
d_call: NA
j_call: TRBJ1-1
v_call: TRBV7-2
cdr3_nt: TGTGCCAGCAGCTTCGGGGGTAGGAACACTGAAGCTTTCTTT
cdr3_aa: CASSFGGRNTEAFF

clone_size: NA
d_call: NA
j_call: TRBJ1-1
v_call: TRBV27
cdr3_nt: TGTGCCAGCAGTTTAATCGAGGGAGACACTGAAGCTTTCTTT
cdr3_aa: CASSLIEGDTEAFF

clone_size: NA
d_call: NA
j_call: TRBJ2-7
v_call: TRBV4-1
cdr3_nt: TGCGCCAGCAGCCAAGTTGAGAGGTACGAGCAGTACTTC
cdr3_aa: CASSQVERYEQYF

clone_size: NA
d_call: TRBD1
j_call: TRBJ2-7
v_call: TRBV4-3
cdr3_nt: TGCGCCAGCAGCCCCGGACAGGCGAGATACGAGCAGTACTTC
cdr3_aa: CASSPGQARYEQYF

clone_size: NA
d_call: NA
j_call: TRBJ1-3
v_call: TRBV4-3
cdr3_nt: TGCGCCAGCAGCCAACTCTTGGAGGGGGGGCCCTACTCTGGAAACACCATATATTTT
cdr3_aa: CASSQLLEGGPYSGNTIYF

clone_size: NA
d_call: NA
j_call: TRBJ2-2
v_call: TRBV7-9
cdr3_nt: TGTGCCAGCAGCTTGGGGGCGCCGGTCATCGGGGAGCTGTTTTTT
cdr3_aa: CASSLGAPVIGELFF

clone_size: NA
d_call: TRBD1
j_call: TRBJ2-7
v_call: TRBV2
cdr3_nt: TGTGCCAGCAGTGCACAGGGGAGCTCCTACGAGCAGTACTTC
cdr3_aa: CASSAQGSSYEQYF

clone_size: NA
d_call: NA
j_call: TRBJ1-2
v_call: TRBV27
cdr3_nt: TGTGCCAGCAGTTCCTTGGGAGGGACTAACTATGACTACACCTTC
cdr3_aa: CASSSLGGTNYDYTF

clone_size: NA
d_call: TRBD2
j_call: TRBJ2-1
v_call: TRBV5-1
cdr3_nt: TGCGCCAGCAGCTTGAGCGGGAGTTTTGACTTCGAGCAGTTCTTC
cdr3_aa: CASSLSGSFDFEQFF